This T cell receptor (beta chain) is from a study of CD8 T cells in ankylosing spondylitis. Points from the study as a whole: Roughly eight highly homologous variants made up a TCR beta motif that seemed to typify ankylosing spondylitis blood. Both synovial fluid and blood in reactive arthritis had previously been reported to carry some motif variants. Matched ankylosing spondylitis synovial fluid reportedly showed significant enrichment of disease-linked clones.

This clonotype was recorded once. Its antigen is undetermined. Per the germline V gene, CDR1 is DFQATT and CDR2 is SNEGSKA (reference sequence). Trimming took 6 bases from V and 4 from J, leaving 14 bases between them. The CDR3 is made up of 13 amino acids. Making use of molecular barcodes, quantitative 5'-RACE generated TCR beta libraries. Each CDR3 protein is one row after TCRdb ran MiXCR on the 5' RACE reads. This table holds some 840,000 distinct CDR3 sequences, roughly 12% found once. The sample was blood, either unsorted or a sorted T cell fraction (not recorded which). This sequence joins TRBV20-1 and TRBJ2-3; D is ambiguous. The sequence was obtained from a male donor with ankylosing spondylitis. CDR3 sequence reads: CSALNDPPDTQYF. The CDR3 bases are TGCAGTGCCTTAAATGATCCACCAGATACGCAGTATTTT.